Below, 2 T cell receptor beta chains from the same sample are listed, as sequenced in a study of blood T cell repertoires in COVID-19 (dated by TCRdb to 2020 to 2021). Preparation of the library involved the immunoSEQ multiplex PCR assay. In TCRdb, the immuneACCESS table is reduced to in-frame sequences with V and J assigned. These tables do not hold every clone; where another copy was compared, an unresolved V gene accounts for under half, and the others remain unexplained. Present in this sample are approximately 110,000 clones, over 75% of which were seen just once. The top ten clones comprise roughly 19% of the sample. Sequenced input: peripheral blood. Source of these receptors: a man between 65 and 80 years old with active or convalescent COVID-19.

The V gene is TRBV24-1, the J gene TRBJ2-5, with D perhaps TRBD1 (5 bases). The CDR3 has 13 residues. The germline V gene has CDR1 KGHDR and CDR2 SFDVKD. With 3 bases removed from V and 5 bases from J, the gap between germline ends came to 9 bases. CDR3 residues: CATSDARVETQYF. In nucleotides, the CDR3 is TGTGCCACCAGTGATGCCAGGGTTGAGACCCAGTACTTC.

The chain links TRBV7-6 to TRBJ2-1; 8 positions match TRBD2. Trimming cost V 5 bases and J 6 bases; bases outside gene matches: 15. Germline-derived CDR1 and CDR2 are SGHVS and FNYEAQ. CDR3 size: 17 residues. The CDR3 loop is CASSHSPAGAYLNEQFF. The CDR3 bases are TGTGCCAGCAGCCACAGTCCAGCGGGAGCTTACCTCAATGAGCAGTTCTTC.